This entry concerns a single T cell receptor beta chain. The antigen is undetermined. Sequencing was performed with immunoSEQ multiplex PCR; in TCRdb, only in-frame clones are kept and a portion is missing. In the table there are fewer than 200,000 clones, 90% to 95% of which are singletons. This sample was included in a study of shared clonotypes between healthy human individuals. Germline CDR1 reads SGHAT; CDR2 reads FQNNGV. With 3 bases removed from V and 0 bases from J, the gap between germline ends came to 8 bases. The CDR3 consists of 14 residues. Study-level findings and limits: Among a handful of donors, approximately 4.6% of naive CD4 clonotypes were found in common.

Sequenced input: naive CD4+ T cells sorted from blood. Documented subset: CD45RA+ positively selected. The sequence was obtained from a woman in her 30s in good health. The rearrangement links TRBV11-2 to TRBJ1-1; unclear D gene. Here the CDR3 reads CASSLEAMNTEAFF. CDR3 nucleotides: TGTGCCAGCAGCTTGGAAGCAATGAACACTGAAGCTTTCTTT.